This T cell receptor (beta chain) comes out of a study of cytomegalovirus exposure and HLA in healthy donors. On this clone itself: As yet, its antigen is unknown.

Overall study results and limits: Common viral pathogens (according to a later analysis) appeared linked to several of the most significant clusters. TCR beta sequences reportedly predicted most subjects' HLA-A and HLA-B alleles accurately.

The PCR contained 60 Vbeta and 13 Jbeta primers. Authors' methods: Some 11 million of the 75 million to 95 million unique TCR beta chains counted in a later analysis were shared. Method: immunoSEQ multiplex PCR; TCRdb's copy keeps in-frame clones and lacks some. For V, J and clone size, that table is used; D and trimming come from the DNA. The data contain 130,000 or so clones, over 65% of them singletons. This CDR3 has 13 residues. Germline assignment: CDR1 MGHDK and CDR2 SYGVNS. The V end lost 2 bases, the J end lost 7 bases, and 8 bases lay between the germline ends. The chain uses TRBV25-1 and TRBJ1-4; a possible D gene is TRBD1 (5 bases). Input material: PBMCs. This TCR came from a man between 18 and 35 years old in good health and CMV-seronegative. CDR3 residues: CASSEGGSEKLFF. The CDR3 DNA reads as TGTGCCAGCAGTGAAGGGGGGAGTGAAAAACTGTTTTTT.